One TCR beta chain is described in this entry. What it binds is not known. Clones were read by immunoSEQ multiplex PCR, and TCRdb kept only the in-frame ones, dropping some. Here the sample spans 45,000 to 70,000 clones, around 89% being singletons. This sample is part of a study of OX40 agonist ivuxolimab in advanced cancers. Germline CDR1 MNHNY, CDR2 SVGAGI (reference sequence). The CDR3 length is 15 residues. V shed 5 bases, J shed 6 bases, and the junction held 4 bases outside the gene matches. Cycle 7 day 1, cycle 4 day 1, and baseline were the timepoints at which blood was sampled. Study findings and constraints: Relative to CD4+ cells, CD8+ T cells on average had more expanded clones. Antigen specificity of clonally expanded peripheral T cells was not established. Clonal expansion from baseline to week 6 occurred in both CD4+ and CD8+ T cells.

The clonotype was recovered from an adult with an advanced solid tumor such as melanoma, head and neck, liver or kidney cancer. The specimen was CD4+ or CD8+ T cells sorted from blood, collected in a trial of the OX40 agonist ivuxolimab. V is TRBV6-6 and J is TRBJ2-1; TRBD2 agrees at 13 bases. CDR3 bases: TGTGCCAGCAGTCGACTAGCGGGGGGCCTCAATGAGCAGTTCTTC. Translated: CASSRLAGGLNEQFF.